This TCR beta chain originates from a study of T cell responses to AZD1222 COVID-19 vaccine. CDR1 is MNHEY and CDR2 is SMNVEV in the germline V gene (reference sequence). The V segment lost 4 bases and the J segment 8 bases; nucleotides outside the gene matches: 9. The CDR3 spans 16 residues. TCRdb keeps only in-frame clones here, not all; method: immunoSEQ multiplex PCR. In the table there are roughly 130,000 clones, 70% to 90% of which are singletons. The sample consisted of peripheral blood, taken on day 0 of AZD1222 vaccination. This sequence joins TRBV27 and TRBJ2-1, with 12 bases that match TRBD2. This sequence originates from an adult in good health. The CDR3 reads CASSSLTSGRKDEQFF. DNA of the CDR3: TGTGCCAGCAGTTCCCTAACTAGCGGGAGGAAGGATGAGCAGTTCTTC.